This TCR beta chain was sequenced during a study of blood T cell repertoires in COVID-19. Study overall: Acute and convalescent COVID-19 samples came from the United States, Italy and Spain. PBMCs, B-cell-depleted T cells, or T cells provided the cDNA or gDNA that made up the material.

The data were produced by immunoSEQ multiplex PCR, yet TCRdb's version contains in-frame clones alone and is incomplete. The table includes roughly 70,000 clones, roughly 80% detected once. The clonotype originates from a human donor in a cohort sampled during active COVID-19. What was sequenced was peripheral blood.

CDR3 bases: TGTGCCAGCACCTACGGGACTGATTCCTACGAGCAGTACTTC. It encodes CASTYGTDSYEQYF. The chain uses TRBV5-4 and TRBJ2-7, with D maybe TRBD2 (6 bases). Germline V gene data show CDR1 as SGHNT and CDR2 as YYREEE (reference sequence). The CDR3 length is 14 residues. Trimming removed 6 bases at V and 1 base at J, with 14 bases between. Drawing the rest from reference TRBV5-4 and TRBJ2-7, the complete variable domain is ETGVTQSPTHLIKTRGQQVTLRCSSQSGHNTVSWYQQALGQGPQFIFQYYREEENGRGNFPPRFSGLQFPNYSSELNVNALELDDSALYLCASTYGTDSYEQYFGPGTRLTVT.